This is a list of T cell receptor beta chains from one sample in a study of CD8 T cells in ankylosing spondylitis. Via MiXCR, TCRdb re-called the 5' RACE reads, giving one row per CDR3 protein. The repertoire holds roughly 39,000 distinct CDR3 sequences, roughly 2.5% seen once, with approximately 4.5% in the top ten. The source material was blood, either unsorted or a sorted T cell fraction (not recorded which). The receptors here all came from a male donor with ankylosing spondylitis or in good health (not recorded which). Both conserved end residues are part of each CDR3. D genes are given only for firm matches. The size entry gives once, few, many or a size class.

j_call	clone_size	v_call	cdr3_length	d_call	cdr3_aa	cdr3_nt
TRBJ2-7	many	TRBV9	15	TRBD2	CASSATSGASYEQYF	TGTGCCAGCAGCGCGACTAGCGGGGCGTCGTACGAGCAGTACTTC
TRBJ2-2	many	TRBV9	15	.	CASSDRVVGTGELFF	TGTGCCAGCAGCGACAGGGTTGTAGGCACCGGGGAGCTGTTTTTT
TRBJ1-3	many	TRBV9	17	.	CASSVVVGGLSGNTIYF	TGTGCCAGCAGCGTAGTGGTTGGGGGTCTCTCTGGAAACACCATATATTTT
TRBJ1-2	many	TRBV9	14	.	CASSGLRGNYGYTF	TGTGCCAGCAGCGGCCTCCGGGGGAACTATGGCTACACCTTC
TRBJ2-5	many	TRBV9	16	.	CASSGVGGSVAETQYF	TGTGCCAGCAGCGGCGTCGGAGGGAGTGTCGCGGAGACCCAGTACTTC
TRBJ2-2	many	TRBV9	17	TRBD1	CASSEGQGRDYTGELFF	TGTGCCAGCAGCGAGGGACAGGGTCGGGACTACACCGGGGAGCTGTTTTTT
TRBJ2-1	many	TRBV9	17	TRBD2	CASSVDPAGGLYNEQFF	TGTGCCAGCAGCGTAGATCCAGCGGGAGGGCTCTACAATGAGCAGTTCTTC
TRBJ1-4	many	TRBV9	15	TRBD1	CASSKRQGSNEKLFF	TGTGCCAGCAGCAAACGACAGGGGTCGAATGAAAAACTGTTTTTT
TRBJ1-6	medium-sized	TRBV9	15	.	CASSVSPEVNSPLHF	TGTGCCAGCAGCGTTTCGCCCGAGGTTAATTCACCCCTCCACTTT
TRBJ2-7	few	TRBV9	14	.	CASSPRGWSYEQYF	TGTGCCAGCAGCCCCCGGGGATGGTCCTACGAGCAGTACTTC
TRBJ2-7	many	TRBV9	14	TRBD2	CASSEGLVSYEQYF	TGTGCCAGCAGCGAAGGACTAGTTTCCTACGAGCAGTACTTC
TRBJ2-3	many	TRBV9	14	.	CASSVAVEGDTQYF	TGTGCCAGCAGCGTAGCAGTGGAGGGTGATACGCAGTATTTT
TRBJ1-1	many	TRBV9	14	TRBD1	CASSDGQGDTEAFF	TGTGCCAGCAGCGACGGACAGGGGGACACTGAAGCTTTCTTT
TRBJ2-1	many	TRBV9	14	.	CASTKTGTEGEQFF	TGTGCCAGCACCAAAACAGGGACCGAGGGTGAGCAGTTCTTC
TRBJ2-2	many	TRBV9	15	.	CASSPTRLNTGELFF	TGTGCCAGCAGCCCGACCCGTCTTAACACCGGGGAGCTGTTTTTT
TRBJ2-3	many	TRBV9	16	TRBD2	CASSARLAVSTDTQYF	TGTGCCAGCAGCGCCAGACTAGCGGTGAGCACAGATACGCAGTATTTT
TRBJ2-1	many	TRBV9	15	.	CASSQGGGSYNEQFF	TGTGCCAGCAGCCAGGGGGGGGGGTCCTACAATGAGCAGTTCTTC